The 31 T cell receptor beta chains presented below share a single source sample, sequenced in a study of T cell repertoires in cytomegalovirus infection. TCRdb re-called the reads through MiXCR, storing one row per CDR3 protein. The repertoire holds about 490,000 distinct CDR3 sequences, with approximately 10% as singletons. Sequenced material: PBMCs. These receptors came from a human donor in good health (CMV status not recorded). Some clones in this sample may be carry-over from other donors' samples.

This clonotype has ten or more counts. This chain uses TRBV4-2 with TRBJ2-1; D gene uncertain. CDR1 is LGHNA and CDR2 is YNFKEQ in the germline V gene. The CDR3 length is 14 residues. V was shortened by 1 base and J by 3 bases, with 7 bases between the two germline ends. CDR3 DNA sequence: TGTGCCAGCAGCCAAGGACTGGACTACAATGAGCAGTTCTTC. This sequence encodes CASSQGLDYNEQFF.

This clonotype has just a few counts. CDR3 sequence reads: CASSQWDSLYNEQFF. The CDR3 nucleotides read TGTGCCAGCAGCCAATGGGACTCCCTATACAATGAGCAGTTCTTC. The rearrangement links TRBV3-1 to TRBJ2-1; tentative D call: TRBD2 (6 bases). The CDR3 spans 15 residues. Germline CDR1 LGHDT, CDR2 YNNKEL (reference sequence). V lost 2 bases and J 4 bases, leaving 12 bases between the germline ends.

This clonotype was detected ten times or more. This chain connects TRBV6-1 to TRBJ2-5, with TRBD2 identical over 8 bases. Germline V gene lookup returns CDR1 MNHNS and CDR2 SASEGT. This CDR3 is built from 16 residues. After removal of 6 bases from V and 4 bases from J, the junction contained 13 bases not matched to a gene. CDR3 sequence: CASSVFGGRWGETQYF. CDR3 bases: TGTGCCAGCAGCGTCTTTGGCGGGAGGTGGGGAGAGACCCAGTACTTC.

Ten or more counts support this clonotype. J is TRBJ1-2 and V is TRBV6-2 or TRBV6-3; D unresolved. This CDR3 contains 20 residues. V was cut by 6 bases and J by 4 bases, with 33 bases left in between. CDR1 is MNHEY and CDR2 is SVGEGT in the germline V gene. The CDR3 DNA sequence: TGTGCCAGCAGCTACCCCGCGAGACTACTAGACCAGGCCCTAATCTATGGCTACACCTTC. Translation: CASSYPARLLDQALIYGYTF.

This clonotype was counted ten times or more. The chain carries TRBV6-2 or TRBV6-3 and TRBJ2-7; a possible D gene is TRBD2 (6 bases). CDR1 is MNHEY, CDR2 SVGEGT, per germline. This CDR3 is built from 14 residues. The V end was cut by 2 bases, the J end by 1 base, with 9 bases between. CDR3 bases: TGTGCCAGCAGTTACATGGGACTTTCCTACGAGCAGTACTTC. Its translation: CASSYMGLSYEQYF.

In its sample, this clonotype was seen a few times. The V call is TRBV19, the J call TRBJ2-3; 7 positions match TRBD2. Germline V gene lookup returns CDR1 LNHDA and CDR2 SQIVND (reference sequence). CDR3 size: 15 residues. Trimming cost V 5 bases and J 1 base; bases outside gene matches: 6. In DNA, the CDR3 is TGTGCCAGTAGTCCCACGGCGGGAGGCACAGATACGCAGTATTTT. Translating it yields CASSPTAGGTDTQYF.

The rearrangement joins TRBV25-1 to TRBJ2-7; 7 nucleotides line up with TRBD2. The trim removed 3 bases at V and 3 bases at J, leaving 8 bases unmatched. Looked up from germline, CDR1 is MGHDK and CDR2 is SYGVNS. CDR3 length equals 15 residues. The CDR3 DNA follows: TGTGCCAGCAGTGAGAGGCTAGCGGTTAACTACGAGCAGTACTTC. Its translation: CASSERLAVNYEQYF.

The genes are TRBV10-3 and TRBJ2-7; TRBD1 is a possible D gene (6 bases). There are 15 residues in the CDR3. Trimming removed 5 bases at V and 2 bases at J, with 16 bases between. Germline assignment: CDR1 ENHRY and CDR2 SYGVKD. The CDR3 DNA follows: TGTGCCATCAGTAAGGACAGAACAGCGCCCTACGAGCAGTACTTC. This codes for CAISKDRTAPYEQYF.

The V and J genes are TRBV18 and TRBJ2-3, with TRBD2 matching over 11 bases. Germline trimming cut 3 bases from V and 3 bases from J; bases unmatched to any gene: 11. The germline V gene encodes CDR1 KGHSH and CDR2 LQKENI. The CDR3 is made up of 18 amino acids. CDR3 amino acids: CASSPGTSGNQGTDTQYF. The CDR3 DNA reads as TGTGCCAGCTCACCCGGGACTAGCGGAAACCAAGGGACAGATACGCAGTATTTT.

The table lists this clonotype with many counts. CDR3 region: CASSPNDRGGQFF. For the CDR3, the DNA is TGTGCCAGCAGCCCTAATGACAGGGGGGGTCAGTTCTTC. The chain uses TRBV7-9 and TRBJ2-1; 9 bases are shared with TRBD1. Germline V gene lookup returns CDR1 SEHNR and CDR2 FQNEAQ (reference sequence). This CDR3 region has 13 residues. Unmatched junction bases numbered 9, after V lost 5 bases and J lost 13 bases.

This clonotype was observed at least ten times. Here the CDR3 reads CASSPGTGGLYEQFF. Written as DNA, the CDR3 is TGTGCCAGCAGCCCCGGGACAGGGGGCCTTTATGAGCAGTTCTTC. V and J are TRBV7-2 and TRBJ2-1, with 12 bases fitting TRBD1. The germline V gene has CDR1 SGHTA and CDR2 FQGNSA. V shed 5 bases, J shed 8 bases, and the junction held 7 bases outside the gene matches. The CDR3 sequence is 15 residues long.

This clonotype has ten or more counts. The chain carries TRBV28 and TRBJ2-7; the match to TRBD2 covers 13 bases. V was clipped by 6 bases and J by 3 bases; unmatched bases: 11. The CDR3 has 17 amino acids. Germline V gene data show CDR1 as MDHEN and CDR2 as SYDVKM. The CDR3 DNA follows: TGTGCCAGCAGATCAATCCCCGGACTAGCGGGAGACTACGAGCAGTACTTC. It codes for CASRSIPGLAGDYEQYF.

There are a few counts of this clonotype. V gene TRBV5-1 combines with J gene TRBJ2-1; the match to TRBD1 covers 7 bases. This CDR3 has 15 residues. CDR1 is SGHRS and CDR2 is YFSETQ in the germline V gene. V lost 3 bases to trimming and J lost 9 bases; unmatched junction nucleotides: 12. CDR3 sequence: CASSSGTAMLGEQFF. The CDR3 region has the DNA TGCGCCAGCAGCTCTGGGACAGCCATGTTAGGTGAGCAGTTCTTC.

In this sample, this clonotype turned up many times. This chain joins TRBV7-9 and TRBJ1-1, with D unclear. This CDR3 spans 12 amino acids. From germline, CDR1 is SEHNR and CDR2 FQNEAQ (reference sequence). V was cut by 5 bases and J by 1 base, with 5 bases left in between. CDR3 coding DNA: TGTGCCAGCAGCCGGACGAACACTGAAGCTTTCTTT. It yields the protein CASSRTNTEAFF.

Note on this clonotype: A much bigger clone sits one base away, suggesting this may be a read error. The chain recombines TRBV5-4 with TRBJ2-1; the D is unclear. The CDR3 extends over 13 amino acids. The germline V gene has CDR1 SGHNT and CDR2 YYREEE (reference sequence). V was shortened by 4 bases and J by 7 bases, with 12 bases between the two germline ends. In DNA form, the CDR3 reads TGTGCCAGCAGCACAGAGGATGGGAATGAGCAGTTCTTC. This gives the protein CASSTEDGNEQFF.

At least ten counts were recorded for this clonotype. The rearrangement joins TRBV7-9 to TRBJ2-1; D might be TRBD2 (7 bases). The CDR3 has 16 residues. The germline V and J ends were trimmed by 5 bases and 4 bases, with 18 bases remaining between them. Germline V CDR1 and CDR2: SEHNR, FQNEAQ (reference sequence). In DNA form, the CDR3 reads TGTGCCAGCAGCGGCGGTGGGGGGGCGGGTTACAATGAGCAGTTCTTC. Translating gives CASSGGGGAGYNEQFF.

Many counts were recorded for this clonotype. This chain connects TRBV15 to TRBJ2-7, with TRBD1 matching 9 bases. CDR1 is LNHNV, CDR2 YYDKDF, per germline (reference sequence). J lost 4 bases, V lost 5 bases, and 9 bases had no gene match. The CDR3 is 15 residues long. In DNA form, the CDR3 reads TGTGCCACCAGCGGACGGACAGGGGTTGGGTACGAGCAGTACTTC. Translating it yields CATSGRTGVGYEQYF.

This chain uses TRBV7-4 with TRBJ1-1; D not resolved. There are 15 residues in the CDR3. Germline V gene lookup returns CDR1 SGHVT and CDR2 SQSDAQ. The V end was cut by 5 bases, the J end by 6 bases, with 19 bases between. CDR3 sequence reads: CASSALKTLRAEAFF. CDR3 nucleotide sequence: TGTGCCAGCAGCGCCCTAAAGACGTTGAGGGCTGAAGCTTTCTTT.

This clonotype came up many times. This chain joins TRBV7-9 and TRBJ1-1; maybe TRBD1 (5 bases). This CDR3 region has 13 residues. Germline CDR1 is SEHNR and CDR2 is FQNEAQ (reference sequence). V was cut by 5 bases and J by 10 bases, with 17 bases left in between. DNA for the CDR3: TGTGCCAGCAGCCCTGGTAGGGGAGATGGAGCTTTCTTT. Translated, it gives CASSPGRGDGAFF.

There are many counts of this clonotype. The gene calls are TRBV28 and TRBJ1-2; D uncertain. The CDR3 has 16 residues. Germline values: CDR1 MDHEN, CDR2 SYDVKM. Trimming cost V 6 bases and J 4 bases, with 21 bases left between them. The CDR3 DNA reads TGTGCCAGCAGAGCCGGGATTGGAGGGTTGAGCTATGGCTACACCTTC. Its protein product is CASRAGIGGLSYGYTF.

This clonotype has a handful of counts. This chain uses TRBV27 with TRBJ2-7; perhaps TRBD2 as D (6 bases). The V end lost 8 bases, the J end lost 0 bases, and 26 bases lay between the germline ends. The germline gives CDR1 MNHEY, CDR2 SMNVEV (reference sequence). This CDR3 has 18 residues. The CDR3 loop reads CASSSYPPSAGYSYEQYF. Written as DNA, the CDR3 is TGTGCCAGCTCTTCTTACCCGCCTAGCGCGGGTTACTCCTACGAGCAGTACTTC.

This rearrangement joins TRBV15 to TRBJ2-3; 9 positions agree with TRBD2. The trim removed 3 bases at V and 0 bases at J, leaving 4 bases unmatched. The CDR3 contains 16 residues. Germline assignment: CDR1 LNHNV and CDR2 YYDKDF (reference sequence). This CDR3 is CATSRGSGSSTDTQYF. CDR3 bases: TGTGCCACCAGCAGGGGTAGCGGGAGTAGCACAGATACGCAGTATTTT. The complete variable domain, with remaining parts taken from reference TRBV15 and TRBJ2-3, reads DAMVIQNPRYQVTQFGKPVTLSCSQTLNHNVMYWYQQKSSQAPKLLFHYYDKDFNNEADTPDNFQSRRPNTSFCFLDIRSPGLGDTAMYLCATSRGSGSSTDTQYFGPGTRLTVL.

In its sample, this clonotype was seen many times. The chain couples TRBV7-3 to TRBJ2-1; D is ambiguous. Germline V CDR1 and CDR2: SGHTA, FQGTGA. The CDR3 spans 17 residues. The V and J ends lost 5 bases and 0 bases respectively, with 17 bases between them. The CDR3, as DNA: TGTGCCAGCAGCCCCGCCGTAGTATCAAGCTCCTACAATGAGCAGTTCTTC. This gives the protein CASSPAVVSSSYNEQFF.

This clonotype appeared many times. The chain couples TRBV7-2 to TRBJ2-5; no clear D. V was clipped by 3 bases and J by 3 bases, with 5 bases between them. The CDR3 extends over 12 amino acids. The germline V gene has CDR1 SGHTA and CDR2 FQGNSA. The CDR3 DNA follows: TGTGCCAGCAGCTTTGGTGAAGAGACCCAGTACTTC. Its protein product is CASSFGEETQYF.

This clonotype was counted between two and nine times. The V call is TRBV28, the J call TRBJ2-5, with 11 bases aligning to TRBD2. The CDR3 loop spans 18 amino acids. With 6 bases clipped from V and 1 base from J, the junction kept 13 bases outside the gene matches. Germline V CDR1 and CDR2: MDHEN, SYDVKM. The CDR3 spells CASSSASSLAGGQETQYF. The CDR3 bases are TGTGCCAGCAGCTCGGCTAGTTCCCTAGCGGGAGGCCAAGAGACCCAGTACTTC.

The chain combines TRBV28 with TRBJ2-1; a possible D gene is TRBD1 (5 bases). CDR3 length: 13 amino acids. Deletions cut 2 bases from V and 6 bases from J, with 8 bases between. The germline CDR1 and CDR2 sequences are MDHEN and SYDVKM. The CDR3 loop reads CASSLRGSNEQFF. CDR3 in DNA: TGTGCCAGCAGTTTAAGGGGTTCCAATGAGCAGTTCTTC.

This sequence joins TRBV12-3 or TRBV12-4 and TRBJ2-7; D gene unclear. V lost 1 base to trimming and J lost 2 bases, with 12 bases between them. This CDR3 has 15 residues. The CDR3 region is CASSLDGRTAYEQYF. CDR3 nucleotides: TGTGCCAGCAGTTTAGACGGTCGTACCGCCTACGAGCAGTACTTC.

This clonotype was observed a few times. CDR3 DNA sequence: TGTGCCAGTAGCCCGGACAGGGAAGGTGGGGCCAACGTCCTGACTTTC. It translates to CASSPDREGGANVLTF. V and J are TRBV19 and TRBJ2-6; TRBD1 matches at 8 bases. The germline V gene has CDR1 LNHDA and CDR2 SQIVND (reference sequence). The CDR3 sequence is 16 residues long. V was clipped by 6 bases and J by 3 bases; unmatched bases: 7.

V usage is TRBV30 and J usage is TRBJ1-1; 7 bases agree with TRBD1. Germline values: CDR1 GTSNPN, CDR2 SVGIG (reference sequence). The CDR3 has 13 residues. The trim removed 0 bases at V and 7 bases at J, leaving 5 bases unmatched. The DNA of the CDR3 is TGTGCCTGGAGTGTAATGCGGACAGGTGAAGCTTTCTTT. Translating it yields CAWSVMRTGEAFF.

This clonotype was counted at least ten times. The chain has TRBV10-3 and TRBJ1-5; D is unresolved. CDR3 length: 14 residues. CDR1 ENHRY and CDR2 SYGVKD come from the germline V gene. The ends were cut back, 0 bases at V and 4 bases at J, with 7 bases in the middle. The CDR3 sequence is CAISESIGNQPQHF. The CDR3 region has the DNA TGTGCCATCAGTGAGTCGATCGGGAATCAGCCCCAGCATTTT.

This clonotype was detected a few times. This chain joins TRBV20-1 and TRBJ2-3; perhaps TRBD1 as D (5 bases). This CDR3 contains 14 residues. The V end was cut by 3 bases, the J end by 1 base, with 11 bases between. Germline CDR1 and CDR2: DFQATT and SNEGSKA (reference sequence). The CDR3: CSASLLRGTDTQYF. Written as DNA, the CDR3 is TGCAGTGCTAGTCTCCTCAGGGGCACAGATACGCAGTATTTT.